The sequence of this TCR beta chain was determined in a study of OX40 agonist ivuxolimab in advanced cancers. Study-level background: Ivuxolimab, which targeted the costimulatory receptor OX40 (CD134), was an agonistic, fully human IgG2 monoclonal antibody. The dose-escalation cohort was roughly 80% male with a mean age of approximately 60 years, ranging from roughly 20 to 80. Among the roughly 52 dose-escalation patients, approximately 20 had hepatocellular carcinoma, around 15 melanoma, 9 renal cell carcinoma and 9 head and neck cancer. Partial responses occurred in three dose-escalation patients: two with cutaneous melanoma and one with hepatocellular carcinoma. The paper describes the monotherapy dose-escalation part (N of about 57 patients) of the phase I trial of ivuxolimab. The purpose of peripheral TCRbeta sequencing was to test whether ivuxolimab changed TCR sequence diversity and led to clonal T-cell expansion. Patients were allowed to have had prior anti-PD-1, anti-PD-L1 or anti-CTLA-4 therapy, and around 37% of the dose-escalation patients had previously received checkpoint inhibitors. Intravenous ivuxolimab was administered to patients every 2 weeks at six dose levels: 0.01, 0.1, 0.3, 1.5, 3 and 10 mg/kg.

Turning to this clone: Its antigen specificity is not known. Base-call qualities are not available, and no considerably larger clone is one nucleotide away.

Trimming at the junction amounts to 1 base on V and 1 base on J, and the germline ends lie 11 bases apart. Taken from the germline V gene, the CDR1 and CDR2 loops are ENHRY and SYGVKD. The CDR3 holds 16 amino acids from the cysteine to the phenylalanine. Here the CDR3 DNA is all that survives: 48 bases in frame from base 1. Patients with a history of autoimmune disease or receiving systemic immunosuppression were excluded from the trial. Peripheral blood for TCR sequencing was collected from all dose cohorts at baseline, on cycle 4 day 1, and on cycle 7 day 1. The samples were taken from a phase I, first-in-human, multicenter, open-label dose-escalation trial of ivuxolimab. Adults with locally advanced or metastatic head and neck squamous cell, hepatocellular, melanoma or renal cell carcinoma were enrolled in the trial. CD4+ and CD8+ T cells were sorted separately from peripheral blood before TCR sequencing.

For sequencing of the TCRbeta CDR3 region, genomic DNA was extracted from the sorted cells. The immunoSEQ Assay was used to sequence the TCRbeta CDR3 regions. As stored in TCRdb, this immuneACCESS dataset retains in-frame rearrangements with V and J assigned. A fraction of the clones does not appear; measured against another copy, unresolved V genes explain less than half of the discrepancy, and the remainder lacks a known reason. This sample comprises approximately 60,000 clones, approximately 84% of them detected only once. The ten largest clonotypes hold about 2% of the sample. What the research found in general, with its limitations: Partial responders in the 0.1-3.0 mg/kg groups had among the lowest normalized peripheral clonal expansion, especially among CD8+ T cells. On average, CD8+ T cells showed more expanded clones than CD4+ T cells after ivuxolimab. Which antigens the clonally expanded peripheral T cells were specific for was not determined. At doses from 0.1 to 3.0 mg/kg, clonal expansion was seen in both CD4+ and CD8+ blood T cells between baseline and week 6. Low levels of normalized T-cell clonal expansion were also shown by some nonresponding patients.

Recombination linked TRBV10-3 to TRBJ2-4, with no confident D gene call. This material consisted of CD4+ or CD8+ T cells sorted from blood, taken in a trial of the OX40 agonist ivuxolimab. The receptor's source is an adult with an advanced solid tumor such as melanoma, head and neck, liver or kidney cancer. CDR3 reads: CAISEFTLGAKNIQYF. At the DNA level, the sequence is TGTGCCATCAGTGAGTTTACTTTAGGGGCCAAAAACATTCAGTACTTC.